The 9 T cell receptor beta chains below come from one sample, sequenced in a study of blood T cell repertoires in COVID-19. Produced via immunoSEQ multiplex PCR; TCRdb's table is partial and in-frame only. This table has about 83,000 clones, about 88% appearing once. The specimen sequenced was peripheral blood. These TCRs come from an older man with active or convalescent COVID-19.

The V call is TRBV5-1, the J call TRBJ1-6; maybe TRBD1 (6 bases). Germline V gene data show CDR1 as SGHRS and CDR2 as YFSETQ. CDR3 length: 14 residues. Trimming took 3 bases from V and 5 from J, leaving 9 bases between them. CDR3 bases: TGCGCCAGCAGCTGGGACATTAATAATTCACCCCTCCACTTT. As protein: CASSWDINNSPLHF.

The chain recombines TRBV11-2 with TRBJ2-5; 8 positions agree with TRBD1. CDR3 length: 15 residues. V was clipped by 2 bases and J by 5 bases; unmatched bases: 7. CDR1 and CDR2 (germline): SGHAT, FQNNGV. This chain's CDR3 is CASSLYRGVGETQYF. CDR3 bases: TGTGCCAGCAGCTTATACAGGGGGGTCGGGGAGACCCAGTACTTC. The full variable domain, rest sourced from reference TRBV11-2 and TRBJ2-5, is EAGVAQSPRYKIIEKRQSVAFWCNPISGHATLYWYQQILGQGPKLLIQFQNNGVVDDSQLPKDRFSAERLKGVDSTLKIQPAKLEDSAVYLCASSLYRGVGETQYFGPGTRLLVL.

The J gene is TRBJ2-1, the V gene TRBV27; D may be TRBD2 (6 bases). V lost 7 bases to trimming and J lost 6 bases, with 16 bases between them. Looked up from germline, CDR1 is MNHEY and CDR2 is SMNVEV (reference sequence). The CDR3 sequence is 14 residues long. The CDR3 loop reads CASTPTRDSNEQFF. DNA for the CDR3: TGTGCCAGCACACCAACACGGGACTCCAATGAGCAGTTCTTC.

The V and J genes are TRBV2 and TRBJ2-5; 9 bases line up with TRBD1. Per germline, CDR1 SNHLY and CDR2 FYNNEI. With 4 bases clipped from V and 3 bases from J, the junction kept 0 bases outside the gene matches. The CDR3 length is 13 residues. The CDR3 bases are TGTGCCAGCAGTGGGACAGGGGAAGAGACCCAGTACTTC. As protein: CASSGTGEETQYF.

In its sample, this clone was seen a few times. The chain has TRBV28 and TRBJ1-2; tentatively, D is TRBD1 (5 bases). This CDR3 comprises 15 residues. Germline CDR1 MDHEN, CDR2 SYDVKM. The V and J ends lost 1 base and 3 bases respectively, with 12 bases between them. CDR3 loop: CASSLSAGLDYGYTF. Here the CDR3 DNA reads TGTGCCAGCAGTTTATCGGCAGGGTTGGACTATGGCTACACCTTC.

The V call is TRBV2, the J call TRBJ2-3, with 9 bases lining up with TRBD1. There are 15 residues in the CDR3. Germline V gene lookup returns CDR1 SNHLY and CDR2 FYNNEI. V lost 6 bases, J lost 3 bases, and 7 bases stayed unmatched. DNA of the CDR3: TGTGCCAGCAGGGACAGGGGATGGTCGACAGATACGCAGTATTTT. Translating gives CASRDRGWSTDTQYF.

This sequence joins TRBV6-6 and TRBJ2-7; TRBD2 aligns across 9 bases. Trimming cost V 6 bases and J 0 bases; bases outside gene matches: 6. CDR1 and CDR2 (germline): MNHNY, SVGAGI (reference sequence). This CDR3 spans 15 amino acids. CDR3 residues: CASRRGGDYSYEQYV. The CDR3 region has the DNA TGTGCCAGCAGGCGGGGGGGAGACTACTCCTACGAGCAGTACGTC.

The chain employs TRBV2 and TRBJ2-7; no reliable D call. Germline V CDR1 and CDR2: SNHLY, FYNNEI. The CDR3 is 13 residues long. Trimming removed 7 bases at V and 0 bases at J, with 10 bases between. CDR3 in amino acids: CASTRGSSYEQYV. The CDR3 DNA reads TGTGCCAGCACCAGAGGCAGCTCCTACGAGCAGTACGTC.

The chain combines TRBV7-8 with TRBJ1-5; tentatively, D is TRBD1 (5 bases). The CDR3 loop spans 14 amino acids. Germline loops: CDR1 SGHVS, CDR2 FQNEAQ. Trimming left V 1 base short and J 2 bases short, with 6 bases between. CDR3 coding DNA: TGTGCCAGCAGCTTAGTACAGGGCAATCAGCCCCAGCATTTT. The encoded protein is CASSLVQGNQPQHF. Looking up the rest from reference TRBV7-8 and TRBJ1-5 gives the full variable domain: GAGVSQSPRYKVAKRGQDVALRCDPISGHVSLFWYQQALGQGPEFLTYFQNEAQLDKSGLPSDRFFAERPEGSVSTLKIQRTQQEDSAVYLCASSLVQGNQPQHFGDGTRLSIL.